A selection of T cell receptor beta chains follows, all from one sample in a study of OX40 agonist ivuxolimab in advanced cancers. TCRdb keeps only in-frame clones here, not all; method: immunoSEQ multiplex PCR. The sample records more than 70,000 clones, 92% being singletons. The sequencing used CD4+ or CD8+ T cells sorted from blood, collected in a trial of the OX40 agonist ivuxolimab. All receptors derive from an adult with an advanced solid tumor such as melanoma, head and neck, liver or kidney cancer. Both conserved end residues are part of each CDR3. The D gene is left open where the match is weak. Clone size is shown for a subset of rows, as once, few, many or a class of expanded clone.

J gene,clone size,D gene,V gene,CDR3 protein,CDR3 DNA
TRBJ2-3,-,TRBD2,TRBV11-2,CASSLELFGTSETTDTQYF,TGTGCCAGCAGCTTAGAGCTTTTCGGGACTAGCGAGACCACAGATACGCAGTATTTT
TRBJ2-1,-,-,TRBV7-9,CASSLAAGATGNEQFF,TGTGCCAGCAGCTTAGCGGCGGGGGCAACTGGCAATGAGCAGTTCTTC
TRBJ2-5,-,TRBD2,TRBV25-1,CASSGAGGPETQYF,TGTGCCAGCAGTGGTGCGGGAGGGCCGGAGACCCAGTACTTC
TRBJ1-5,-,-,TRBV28,CASAQGNQPQHF,TGTGCCAGCGCCCAGGGCAATCAGCCCCAGCATTTT
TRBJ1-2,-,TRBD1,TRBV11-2,CASSPMGQISNYGYTF,TGTGCCAGCAGCCCCATGGGACAGATTTCAAACTATGGCTACACCTTC
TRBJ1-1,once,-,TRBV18,CASSPPPGRNTEAFF,TGTGCCAGCTCACCACCGCCGGGAAGGAACACTGAAGCTTTCTTT
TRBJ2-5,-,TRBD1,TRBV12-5,CASSPGQGFETQYF,TGTGCTAGCAGTCCGGGACAGGGATTCGAGACCCAGTACTTC
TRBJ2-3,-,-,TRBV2,CASRKDRNTDTQYF,TGTGCCAGTCGGAAGGACCGCAACACAGATACGCAGTATTTT
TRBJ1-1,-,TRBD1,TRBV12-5,CASGLGQLNTEAFF,TGTGCTAGTGGTCTGGGACAGCTGAACACTGAAGCTTTCTTT
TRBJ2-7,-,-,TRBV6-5,CASSRGGTGGFYF,TGTGCCAGCAGCCGCGGGGGAACAGGGGGGTTCTACTTC
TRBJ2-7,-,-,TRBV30,CAWSVGFHEQYF,TGTGCCTGGAGTGTAGGGTTTCACGAGCAGTACTTC
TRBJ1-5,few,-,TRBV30,CACARGDQPQHF,TGTGCCTGCGCACGGGGAGATCAGCCCCAGCATTTT
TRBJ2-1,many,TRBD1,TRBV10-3,CAISRTGSTYNEQFF,TGTGCCATCAGTCGGACAGGGAGCACCTACAATGAGCAGTTCTTC
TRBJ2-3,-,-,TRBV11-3,CASSSQFKGDTQYF,TGTGCCAGCAGCTCCCAATTTAAAGGAGATACGCAGTATTTT
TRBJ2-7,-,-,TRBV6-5,CASSYSIGNRGRETF,TGTGCCAGCAGTTACTCGATTGGAAATCGGGGAAGGGAGACCTTC
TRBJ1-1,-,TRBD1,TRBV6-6,CASSYSSYRGNTEAFF,TGTGCCAGCAGTTACTCGAGTTACAGGGGGAACACTGAAGCTTTCTTT
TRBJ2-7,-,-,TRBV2,CASSLPSESYEQYF,TGTGCCAGCAGTCTTCCTAGCGAGTCCTACGAGCAGTACTTC
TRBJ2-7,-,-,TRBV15,CATSRGVTPQYF,TGTGCCACCAGCAGGGGGGTGACTCCGCAGTACTTC
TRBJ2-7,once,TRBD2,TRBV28,CASSPGGSSYEQYF,TGTGCCAGCAGCCCCGGGGGGAGCTCCTACGAGCAGTACTTC
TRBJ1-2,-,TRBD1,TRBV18,CASARDRPNYGYTF,TGTGCCAGCGCAAGGGACAGGCCTAACTATGGCTACACCTTC
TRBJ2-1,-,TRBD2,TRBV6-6,CASTFPGGDEQFF,TGTGCCAGCACTTTCCCGGGGGGGGATGAGCAGTTCTTC
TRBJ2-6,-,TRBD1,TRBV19,CASSIVVGQGTASGANVLTF,TGTGCCAGTAGTATAGTGGTGGGACAGGGGACGGCGTCCGGGGCCAACGTCCTGACTTTC
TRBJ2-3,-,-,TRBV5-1,CASSLAFRGMVADTQYF,TGCGCCAGCAGCTTGGCCTTCAGAGGGATGGTTGCAGATACGCAGTATTTT
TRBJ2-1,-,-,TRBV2,CASTSGYNEQFF,TGTGCCAGCACCAGCGGCTACAATGAGCAGTTCTTC
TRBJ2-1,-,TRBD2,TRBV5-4,CASSSSGSSYNEQFF,TGTGCCAGCAGTTCTAGCGGGAGTTCCTACAATGAGCAGTTCTTC
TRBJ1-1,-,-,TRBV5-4,CAIPPPGGMDEAFF,TGTGCCATCCCCCCCCCGGGGGGAATGGATGAAGCTTTCTTT
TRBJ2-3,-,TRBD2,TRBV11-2,CASSERLAGAGDTQYF,TGTGCCAGCAGCGAACGACTAGCGGGAGCAGGAGATACGCAGTATTTT
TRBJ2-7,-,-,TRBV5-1,CASSFRDSSSYEQYF,TGCGCCAGCAGCTTCCGGGACTCTAGCTCCTACGAGCAGTACTTC
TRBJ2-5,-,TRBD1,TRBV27,CASSSVYRGQETQYF,TGTGCCAGCAGTTCCGTTTACAGGGGCCAAGAGACCCAGTACTTC
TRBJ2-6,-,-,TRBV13,CASSFSGARSGANVLTF,TGTGCCAGCAGCTTCTCCGGGGCCCGCTCTGGGGCCAACGTCCTGACTTTC
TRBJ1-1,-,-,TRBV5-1,CASSSTNREDTEAFF,TGCGCCAGCAGCTCTACTAACAGGGAAGACACTGAAGCTTTCTTT
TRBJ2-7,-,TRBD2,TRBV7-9,CASSTSGSKYEQYF,TGTGCCAGCAGCACTAGCGGGAGTAAATACGAGCAGTACTTC
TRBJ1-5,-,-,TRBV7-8,CASSPDLNQPQHF,TGTGCCAGCAGCCCGGACTTGAATCAGCCCCAGCATTTT
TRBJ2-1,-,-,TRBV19,CASSMASDSYNEQFF,TGTGCCAGTAGTATGGCTAGCGACTCCTACAATGAGCAGTTCTTC